This TCR beta chain was identified in a study of resident and recirculating memory T cells in vitiligo. Study observations and caveats: Vitiligo lesions lacked a unique dominant clone, and clonality varied.

This clone was recorded once. The antigen remains undetermined. Patients who had received treatment within the previous three months were excluded. CDR1 and CDR2 (germline): GTSNPN, SVGIG (reference sequence). V dropped 1 base and J dropped 5 bases, with 14 bases sitting between them. The length of the CDR3 is 14 residues. The data were produced by immunoSEQ multiplex PCR, yet TCRdb's version contains in-frame clones alone and is incomplete. Among roughly 80,000 clones listed, around 92% were seen once. The V and J genes are TRBV30 and TRBJ2-5; D perhaps matches TRBD2 (5 bases). Sequencing was done on a sample of blood. This receptor was obtained from a male donor with vitiligo. The CDR3 spells CAWSGLGSTETQYF. Written as DNA, the CDR3 is TGTGCCTGGAGTGGGCTAGGGAGTACGGAGACCCAGTACTTC.